This T cell receptor (beta chain) was identified in a study of blood T cell repertoires in COVID-19. The overall study: Acute and convalescent COVID-19 specimens originated in the United States, Italy and Spain. In each case, the material was cDNA or gDNA derived from T cells, B-cell-depleted T cells, or PBMCs.

As for this clone: Other nucleotide sequences in the sample specify the same CDR3.

Original analysis: Cell counts per sample came from amplifying reference gene primers. TCRdb's copy holds only in-frame clones and misses some; the assay was immunoSEQ multiplex PCR. The V and J calls and clone size come from that table; D and trimming were worked out from the DNA. The repertoire holds fewer than 250,000 clones, about 87% seen once, with about 1.8% in the top ten. The CDR3 totals 15 residues. Per the germline V gene, CDR1 is SNHLY and CDR2 is FYNNEI. V was clipped by 4 bases and J by 7 bases; unmatched bases: 5. The chain carries TRBV2 and TRBJ2-1, with 12 bases fitting TRBD2. The TCR comes from an older man with acute or convalescent COVID-19. The sequencing input was peripheral blood. CDR3 DNA sequence: TGTGCCAGCAGTGGCCTAGCGGGAGGGTATAATGAGCAGTTCTTC. Protein sequence: CASSGLAGGYNEQFF.